This entry concerns a single TCR beta chain. Seattle patients were enrolled while actively infected and followed longitudinally. These data are taken from a study of blood T cell repertoires in COVID-19. Study-level information: The study drew acute and convalescent COVID-19 samples from the United States, Italy and Spain. T cells, B-cell-depleted T cells, or PBMCs provided the cDNA or gDNA that served as material.

Original methodology: The authors estimated nucleated cell counts from reference gene primer amplification. Clones were read by immunoSEQ multiplex PCR, and TCRdb kept only the in-frame ones, dropping some. From that table come the V and J calls and clone size; the DNA was used to work out D and trimming. Counted here are about 480,000 clones, roughly nine tenths occurring once; the ten biggest clones make up 0.8% to 0.9%. Germline V gene lookup returns CDR1 SEHNR and CDR2 FQNEAQ (reference sequence). The CDR3 loop spans 12 amino acids. V lost 6 bases to trimming and J lost 1 base, with 6 bases between them.

The rearrangement links TRBV7-9 to TRBJ1-1; no firm D call. Sequencing was carried out using peripheral blood. This receptor was obtained from a man aged 18 to 30 with COVID-19, enrolled during active disease. The CDR3 DNA reads TGTGCCAGCAGTCAAAAGAACACTGAAGCTTTCTTT. Protein: CASSQKNTEAFF. The variable domain in full, with the rest retrieved from reference TRBV7-9 and TRBJ1-1, is DTGVSQNPRHKITKRGQNVTFRCDPISEHNRLYWYRQTLGQGPEFLTYFQNEAQLEKSRLLSDRFSAERPKGSFSTLEIQRTEQGDSAMYLCASSQKNTEAFFGQGTRLTVV.